This T cell receptor (beta chain) was identified during a study of blood T cell repertoires in COVID-19. Looking at the study overall: Both acute and convalescent COVID-19 samples were obtained from the United States, Italy and Spain.

This CDR3 is built from 14 residues. In germline, CDR1 is SNHLY, CDR2 FYNNEI. Trimming removed 8 bases from V and 10 bases from J, with 18 bases in between. Clones were sequenced by immunoSEQ multiplex PCR, and TCRdb holds only the in-frame ones, with some missing. The table lists approximately 190,000 clones, roughly 80% of them singletons, with around an eighth in the top ten. The genes are TRBV2 and TRBJ1-6; tentatively, D is TRBD1 (6 bases). The clonotype comes from a man aged 30 to 39 with active or convalescent COVID-19. The specimen sequenced was peripheral blood. CDR3: CASSSARGGSPLHF. For the CDR3, the DNA is TGTGCCAGCTCTTCGGCCAGGGGCGGCTCACCCCTCCACTTT.